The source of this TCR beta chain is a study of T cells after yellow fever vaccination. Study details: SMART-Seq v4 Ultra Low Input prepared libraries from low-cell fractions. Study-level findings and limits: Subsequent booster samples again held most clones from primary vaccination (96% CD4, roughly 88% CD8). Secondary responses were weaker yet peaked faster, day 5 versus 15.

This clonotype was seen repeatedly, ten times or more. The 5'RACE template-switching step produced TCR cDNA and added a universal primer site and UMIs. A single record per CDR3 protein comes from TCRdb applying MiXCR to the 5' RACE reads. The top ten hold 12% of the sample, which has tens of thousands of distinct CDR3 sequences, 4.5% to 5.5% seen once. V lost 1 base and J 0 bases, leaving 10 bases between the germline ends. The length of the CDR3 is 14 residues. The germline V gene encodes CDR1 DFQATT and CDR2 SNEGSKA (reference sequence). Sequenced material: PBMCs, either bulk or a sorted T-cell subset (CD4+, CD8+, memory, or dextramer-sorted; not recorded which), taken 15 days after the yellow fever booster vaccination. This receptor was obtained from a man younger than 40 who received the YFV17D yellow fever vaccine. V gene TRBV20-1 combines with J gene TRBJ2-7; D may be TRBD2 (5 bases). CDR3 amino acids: CSARGGYSSYEQYF. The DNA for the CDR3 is TGCAGTGCTAGAGGCGGGTACAGCTCCTACGAGCAGTACTTC.